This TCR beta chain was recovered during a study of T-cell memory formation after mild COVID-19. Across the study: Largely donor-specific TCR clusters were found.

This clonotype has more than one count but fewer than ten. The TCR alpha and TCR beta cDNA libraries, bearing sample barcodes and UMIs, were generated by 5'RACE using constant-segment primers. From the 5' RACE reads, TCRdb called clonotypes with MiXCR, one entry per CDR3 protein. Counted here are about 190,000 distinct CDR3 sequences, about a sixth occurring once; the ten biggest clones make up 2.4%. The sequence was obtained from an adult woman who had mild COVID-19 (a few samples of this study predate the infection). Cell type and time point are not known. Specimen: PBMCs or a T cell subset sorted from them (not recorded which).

The CDR3 sequence is CASSLGRGPGANVLTF. The CDR3 bases are TGTGCCAGCAGCTTAGGCAGGGGACCTGGGGCCAACGTCCTGACTTTC. This chain uses TRBV7-2 with TRBJ2-6, with D possibly TRBD1 on 6 matching bases. Trimming pared 1 base from V and 2 bases from J, leaving 9 bases between. Germline CDR1 reads SGHTA; CDR2 reads FQGNSA. The CDR3 loop spans 16 amino acids.